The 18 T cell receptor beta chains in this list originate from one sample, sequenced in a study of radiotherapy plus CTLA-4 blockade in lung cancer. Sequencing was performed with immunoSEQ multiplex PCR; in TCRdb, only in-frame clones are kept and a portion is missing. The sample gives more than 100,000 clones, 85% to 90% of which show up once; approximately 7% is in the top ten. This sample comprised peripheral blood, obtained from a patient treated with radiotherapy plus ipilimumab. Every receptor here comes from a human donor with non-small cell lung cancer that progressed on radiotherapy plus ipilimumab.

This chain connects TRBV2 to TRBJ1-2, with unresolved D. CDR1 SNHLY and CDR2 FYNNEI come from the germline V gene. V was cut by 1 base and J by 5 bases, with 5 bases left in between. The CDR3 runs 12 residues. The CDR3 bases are TGTGCCAGCAGTGAAGTAGGATATGGCTACACCTTC. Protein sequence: CASSEVGYGYTF.

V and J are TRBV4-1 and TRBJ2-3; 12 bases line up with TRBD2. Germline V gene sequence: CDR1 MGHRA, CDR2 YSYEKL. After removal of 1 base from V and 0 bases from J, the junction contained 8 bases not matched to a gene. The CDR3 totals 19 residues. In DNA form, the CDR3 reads TGCGCCAGCAGCCAAGCTCCTAGCGGGAGGGCCAGTAGCACAGATACGCAGTATTTT. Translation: CASSQAPSGRASSTDTQYF.

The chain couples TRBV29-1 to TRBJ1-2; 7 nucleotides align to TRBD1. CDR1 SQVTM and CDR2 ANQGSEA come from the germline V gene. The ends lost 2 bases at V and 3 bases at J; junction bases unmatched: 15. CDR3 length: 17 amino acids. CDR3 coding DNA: TGCAGCGTTGAACCTCAGGCCCGGGACAGATTTGACTATGGCTACACCTTC. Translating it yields CSVEPQARDRFDYGYTF.

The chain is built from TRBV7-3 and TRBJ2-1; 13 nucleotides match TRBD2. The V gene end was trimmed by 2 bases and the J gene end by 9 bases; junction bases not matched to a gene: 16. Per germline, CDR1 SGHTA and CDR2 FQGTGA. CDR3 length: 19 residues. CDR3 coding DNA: TGTGCCAGCAGCTTATTCGTCACCGGGACTAGCGGGAAGTCTAGTGAGCAGTTCTTC. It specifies CASSLFVTGTSGKSSEQFF.

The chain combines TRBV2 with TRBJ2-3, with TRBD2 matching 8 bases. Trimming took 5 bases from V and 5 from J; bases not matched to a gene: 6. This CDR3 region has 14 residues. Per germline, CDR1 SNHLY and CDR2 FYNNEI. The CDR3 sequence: CASSHSGEKDTQYF. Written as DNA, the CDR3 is TGTGCCAGCAGTCATAGCGGGGAAAAAGATACGCAGTATTTT.

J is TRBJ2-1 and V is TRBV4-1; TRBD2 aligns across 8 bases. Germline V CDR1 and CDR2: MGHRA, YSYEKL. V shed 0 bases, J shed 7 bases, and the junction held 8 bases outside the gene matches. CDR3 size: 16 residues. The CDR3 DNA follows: TGCGCCAGCAGCCAAGATCCTAGCGGGCGAATGAATGAGCAGTTCTTC. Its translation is CASSQDPSGRMNEQFF.

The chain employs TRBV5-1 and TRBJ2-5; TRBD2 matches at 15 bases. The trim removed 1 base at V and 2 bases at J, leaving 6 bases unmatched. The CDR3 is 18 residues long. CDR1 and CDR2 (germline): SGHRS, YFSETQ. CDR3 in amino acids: CASSLSPGTSGRQETQYF. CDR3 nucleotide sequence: TGCGCCAGCAGCTTGTCCCCCGGGACTAGCGGGAGGCAAGAGACCCAGTACTTC.

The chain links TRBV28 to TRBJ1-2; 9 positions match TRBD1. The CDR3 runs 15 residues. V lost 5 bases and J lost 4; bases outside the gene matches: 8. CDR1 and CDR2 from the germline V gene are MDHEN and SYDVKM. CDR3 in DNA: TGTGCCAGCAGTCGCCGGGACAGGGAACTCTATGGCTACACCTTC. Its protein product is CASSRRDRELYGYTF.

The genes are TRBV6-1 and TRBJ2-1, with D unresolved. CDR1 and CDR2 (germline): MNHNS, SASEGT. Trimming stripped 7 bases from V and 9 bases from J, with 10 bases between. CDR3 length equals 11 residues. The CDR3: CASTGFREQFF. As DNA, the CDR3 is TGTGCCAGCACGGGCTTTCGTGAGCAGTTCTTC.

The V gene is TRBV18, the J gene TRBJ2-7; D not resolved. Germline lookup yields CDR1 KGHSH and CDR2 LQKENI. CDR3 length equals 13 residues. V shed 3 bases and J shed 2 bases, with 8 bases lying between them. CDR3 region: CASSPTQTYEQYF. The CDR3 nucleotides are TGTGCCAGCTCACCGACCCAAACCTACGAGCAGTACTTC.

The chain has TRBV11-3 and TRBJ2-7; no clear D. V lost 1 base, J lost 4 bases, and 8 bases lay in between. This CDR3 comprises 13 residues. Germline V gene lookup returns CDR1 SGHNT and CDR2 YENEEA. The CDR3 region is CASSLGGGYEQYF. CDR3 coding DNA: TGTGCCAGCAGCTTAGGGGGTGGATACGAGCAGTACTTC.

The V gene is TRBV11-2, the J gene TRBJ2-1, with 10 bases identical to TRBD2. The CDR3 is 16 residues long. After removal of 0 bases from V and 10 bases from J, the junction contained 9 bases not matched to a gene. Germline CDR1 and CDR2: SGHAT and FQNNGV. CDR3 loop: CASSLDRSSGSMEQFF. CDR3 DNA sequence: TGTGCCAGCAGCTTAGATCGGTCTAGCGGGAGTATGGAGCAGTTCTTC.

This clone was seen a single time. The chain's CDR3 is CASSPSQRAYNHGYTF. The CDR3 region has the DNA TGTGCCAGTAGCCCTTCTCAGCGGGCCTACAACCATGGCTACACCTTC. The chain combines TRBV19 with TRBJ1-2; no clear D. This CDR3 has 16 amino acids. Trimming shortened V by 6 bases and J by 6 bases, and 23 bases separated the two germline ends. CDR1 LNHDA and CDR2 SQIVND come from the germline V gene (reference sequence).

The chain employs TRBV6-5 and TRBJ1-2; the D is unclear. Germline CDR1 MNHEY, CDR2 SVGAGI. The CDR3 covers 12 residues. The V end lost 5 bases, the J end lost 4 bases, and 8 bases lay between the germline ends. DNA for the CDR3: TGTGCCAGCAGTCAGACCGGCTATGGCTACACCTTC. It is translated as CASSQTGYGYTF.

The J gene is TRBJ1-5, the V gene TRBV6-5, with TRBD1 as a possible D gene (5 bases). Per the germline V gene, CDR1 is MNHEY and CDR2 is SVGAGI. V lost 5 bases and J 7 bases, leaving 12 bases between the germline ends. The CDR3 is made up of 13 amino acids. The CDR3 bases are TGTGCCAGCAGTACGTCCAGGGTCCAGCCCCAGCATTTT. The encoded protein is CASSTSRVQPQHF.

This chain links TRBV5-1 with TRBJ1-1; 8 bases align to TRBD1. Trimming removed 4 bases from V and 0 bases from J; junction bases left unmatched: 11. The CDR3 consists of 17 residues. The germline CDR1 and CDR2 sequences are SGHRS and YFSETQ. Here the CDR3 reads CASSSLDRAPMNTEAFF. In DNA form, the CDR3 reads TGCGCCAGCAGCAGCTTGGACAGGGCCCCTATGAACACTGAAGCTTTCTTT.

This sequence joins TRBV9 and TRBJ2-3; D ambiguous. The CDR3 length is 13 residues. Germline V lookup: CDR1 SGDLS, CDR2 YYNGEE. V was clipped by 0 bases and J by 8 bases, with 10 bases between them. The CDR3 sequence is CASSVGELGTQYF. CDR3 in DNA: TGTGCCAGCAGCGTAGGAGAATTGGGTACGCAGTATTTT.

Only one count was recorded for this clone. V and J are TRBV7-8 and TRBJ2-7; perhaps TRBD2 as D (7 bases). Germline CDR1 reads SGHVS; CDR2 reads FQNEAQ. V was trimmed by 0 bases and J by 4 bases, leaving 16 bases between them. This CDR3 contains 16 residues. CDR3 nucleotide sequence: TGTGCCAGCAGCTTAGCGGGGGCGGGAGTAAGTTACGAGCAGTACTTC. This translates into CASSLAGAGVSYEQYF.